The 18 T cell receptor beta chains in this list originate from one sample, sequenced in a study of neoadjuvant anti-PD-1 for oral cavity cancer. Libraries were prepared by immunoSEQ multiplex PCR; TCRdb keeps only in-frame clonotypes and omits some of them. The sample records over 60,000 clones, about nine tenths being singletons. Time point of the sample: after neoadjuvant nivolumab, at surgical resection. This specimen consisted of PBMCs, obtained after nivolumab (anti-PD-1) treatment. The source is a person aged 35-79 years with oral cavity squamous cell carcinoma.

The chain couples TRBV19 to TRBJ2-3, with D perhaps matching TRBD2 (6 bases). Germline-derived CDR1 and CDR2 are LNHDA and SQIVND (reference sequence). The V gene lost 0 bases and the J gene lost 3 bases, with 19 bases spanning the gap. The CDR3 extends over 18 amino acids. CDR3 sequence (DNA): TGTGCCAGTAGTATAGATTCCCCGGCGGGGAGTGGGACAGATACGCAGTATTTT. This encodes CASSIDSPAGSGTDTQYF.

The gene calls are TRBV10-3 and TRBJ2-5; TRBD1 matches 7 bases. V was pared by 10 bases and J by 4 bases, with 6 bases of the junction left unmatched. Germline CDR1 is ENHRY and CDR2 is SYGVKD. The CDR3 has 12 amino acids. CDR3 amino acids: CATTPGGETQYF. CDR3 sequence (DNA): TGTGCCACGACTCCAGGGGGAGAGACCCAGTACTTC.

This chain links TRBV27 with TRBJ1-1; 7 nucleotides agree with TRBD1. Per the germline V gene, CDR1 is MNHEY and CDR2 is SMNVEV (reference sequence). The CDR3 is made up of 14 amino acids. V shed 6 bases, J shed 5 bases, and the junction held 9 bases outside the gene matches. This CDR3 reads CASSQMTGRTEAFF. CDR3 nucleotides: TGTGCCAGCAGCCAAATGACAGGGAGAACTGAAGCTTTCTTT.

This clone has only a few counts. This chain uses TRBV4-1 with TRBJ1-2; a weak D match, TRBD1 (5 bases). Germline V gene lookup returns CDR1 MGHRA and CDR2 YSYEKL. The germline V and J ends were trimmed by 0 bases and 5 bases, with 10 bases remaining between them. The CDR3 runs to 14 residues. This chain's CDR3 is CASSQERQSYGYTF. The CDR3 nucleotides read TGCGCCAGCAGCCAAGAGAGACAGTCGTATGGCTACACCTTC.

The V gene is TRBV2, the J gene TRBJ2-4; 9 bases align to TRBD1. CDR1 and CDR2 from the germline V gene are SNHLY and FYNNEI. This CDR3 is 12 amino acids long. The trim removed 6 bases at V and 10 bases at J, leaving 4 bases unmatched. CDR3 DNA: TGTGCCAGCAGGGGACAGGGAAAAATTCAGTACTTC. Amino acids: CASRGQGKIQYF.

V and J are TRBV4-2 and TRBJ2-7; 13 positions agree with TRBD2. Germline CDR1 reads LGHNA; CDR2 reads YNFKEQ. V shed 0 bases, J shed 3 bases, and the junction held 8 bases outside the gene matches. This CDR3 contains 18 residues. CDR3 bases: TGTGCCAGCAGCCAAGAACGGACTAGCGGGAGTCGGAACTACGAGCAGTACTTC. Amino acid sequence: CASSQERTSGSRNYEQYF.

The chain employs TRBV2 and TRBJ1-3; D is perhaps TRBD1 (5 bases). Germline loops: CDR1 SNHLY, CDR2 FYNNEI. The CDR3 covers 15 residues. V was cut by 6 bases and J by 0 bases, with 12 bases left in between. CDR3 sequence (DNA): TGTGCCAGCAGCACGCCAGGGCGCTCTGGAAACACCATATATTTT. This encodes CASSTPGRSGNTIYF. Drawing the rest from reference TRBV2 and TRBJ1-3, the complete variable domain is EPEVTQTPSHQVTQMGQEVILRCVPISNHLYFYWYRQILGQKVEFLVSFYNNEISEKSEIFDDQFSVERPDGSNFTLKIRSTKLEDSAMYFCASSTPGRSGNTIYFGEGSWLTVV.

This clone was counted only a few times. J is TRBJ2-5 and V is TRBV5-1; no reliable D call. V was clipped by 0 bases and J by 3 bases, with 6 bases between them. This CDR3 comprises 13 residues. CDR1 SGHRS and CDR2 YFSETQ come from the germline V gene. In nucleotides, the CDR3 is TGCGCCAGCAGCTTGGGCACTGAAGAGACCCAGTACTTC. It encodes CASSLGTEETQYF.

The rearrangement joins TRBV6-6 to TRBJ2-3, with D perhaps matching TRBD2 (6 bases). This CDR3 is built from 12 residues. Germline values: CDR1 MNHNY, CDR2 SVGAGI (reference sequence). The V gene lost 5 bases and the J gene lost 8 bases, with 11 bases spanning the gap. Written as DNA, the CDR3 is TGTGCCAGCAGTCCCGGGGGTCCTACGCAGTATTTT. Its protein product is CASSPGGPTQYF.

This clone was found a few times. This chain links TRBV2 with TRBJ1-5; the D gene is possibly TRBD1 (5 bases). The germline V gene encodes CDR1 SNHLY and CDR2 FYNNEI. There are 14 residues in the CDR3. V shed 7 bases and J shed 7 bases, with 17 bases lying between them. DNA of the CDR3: TGTGCCAGCACCCCGTCCGGACATGGGCAGCCCCAGCATTTT. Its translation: CASTPSGHGQPQHF.

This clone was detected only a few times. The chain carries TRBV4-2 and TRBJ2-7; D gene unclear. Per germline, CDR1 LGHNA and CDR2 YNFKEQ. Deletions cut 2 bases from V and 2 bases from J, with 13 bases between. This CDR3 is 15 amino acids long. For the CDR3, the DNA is TGTGCCAGCAGCCAAAGGCTTGATGGTCCCTACGAGCAGTACTTC. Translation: CASSQRLDGPYEQYF.

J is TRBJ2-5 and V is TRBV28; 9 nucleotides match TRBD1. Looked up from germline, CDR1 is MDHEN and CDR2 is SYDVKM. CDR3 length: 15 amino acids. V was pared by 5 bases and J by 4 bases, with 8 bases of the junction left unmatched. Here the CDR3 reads CASSPGTGKGETQYF. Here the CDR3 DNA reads TGTGCCAGCAGTCCAGGGACAGGGAAGGGAGAGACCCAGTACTTC.

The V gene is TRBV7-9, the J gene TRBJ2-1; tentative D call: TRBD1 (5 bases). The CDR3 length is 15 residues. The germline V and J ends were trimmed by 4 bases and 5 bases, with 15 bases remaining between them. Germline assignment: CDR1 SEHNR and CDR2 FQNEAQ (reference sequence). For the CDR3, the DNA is TGTGCCAGCAGCTCGAACAGGTTTTCCGACAATGAGCAGTTCTTC. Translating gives CASSSNRFSDNEQFF.

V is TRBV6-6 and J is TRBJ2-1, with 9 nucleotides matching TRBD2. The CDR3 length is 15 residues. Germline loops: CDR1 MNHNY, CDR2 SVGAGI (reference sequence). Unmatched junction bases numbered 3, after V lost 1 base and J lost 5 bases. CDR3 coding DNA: TGTGCCAGCAGTTACTTTAGCGGGGGAGACAATGAGCAGTTCTTC. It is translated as CASSYFSGGDNEQFF.

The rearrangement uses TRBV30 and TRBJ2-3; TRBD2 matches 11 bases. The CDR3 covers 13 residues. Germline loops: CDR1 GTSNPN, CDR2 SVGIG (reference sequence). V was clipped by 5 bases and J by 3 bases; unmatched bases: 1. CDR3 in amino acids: CAWGTSGTDTQYF. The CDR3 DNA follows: TGTGCCTGGGGGACTAGCGGAACAGATACGCAGTATTTT.

The CDR3: CASSQTLGQGFGYTF. DNA of the CDR3: TGTGCCAGCAGCCAAACCCTTGGACAGGGGTTCGGCTACACCTTC. The chain carries TRBV4-2 and TRBJ1-2; 9 bases are a match to TRBD1. With 2 bases clipped from V and 8 bases from J, the junction kept 9 bases outside the gene matches. Germline loops: CDR1 LGHNA, CDR2 YNFKEQ. This CDR3 contains 15 residues.

This CDR3 is CSASAGGIIGYTF. The CDR3 region has the DNA TGCAGCGCCAGTGCGGGGGGGATCATCGGCTACACCTTC. The J gene is TRBJ1-2, the V gene TRBV29-1; TRBD1 is a possible D gene (5 bases). Trimming stripped 7 bases from V and 8 bases from J, with 20 bases between. Per germline, CDR1 SQVTM and CDR2 ANQGSEA. This CDR3 region has 13 residues.

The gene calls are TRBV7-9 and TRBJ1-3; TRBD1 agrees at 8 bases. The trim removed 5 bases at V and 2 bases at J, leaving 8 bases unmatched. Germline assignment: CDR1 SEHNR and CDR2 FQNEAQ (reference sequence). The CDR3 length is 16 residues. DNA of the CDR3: TGTGCCAGCAGCCAGGGGGCAGTCAGGGCTGGAAACACCATATATTTT. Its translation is CASSQGAVRAGNTIYF.